These T cell receptor beta chains were read from a single sample in a study of human CD4 T cells and Enterobacteriaceae. TCRdb's table, derived via immunoSEQ multiplex PCR, lists solely in-frame clones and lacks some. Here the sample spans tens of thousands of clones, 80% to 90% being singletons. Sequences were obtained from memory CD4+ T cells from blood. The source is a human donor in good health. CDR3s include the opening cysteine and the closing phenylalanine or tryptophan. The D gene is left open where the match is weak. Clone size, where shown, is once, few, many, or a class for clones that have expanded.

>TRBJ1-5|TRBV18|.|.
CASSRSNQPQHF
TGTGCCAGCTCCCGTAGCAATCAGCCCCAGCATTTT
>TRBJ2-2|TRBV27|TRBD2|.
CASNRDYNTGELFF
TGTGCCAGCAACCGGGACTACAACACCGGGGAGCTGTTTTTT
>TRBJ1-1|TRBV7-9|.|.
CASSDELRGNTEAFF
TGTGCCAGCAGCGATGAGTTAAGGGGGAACACTGAAGCTTTCTTT
>TRBJ2-7|TRBV27|TRBD1|.
CASSSRGKGAHEQYF
TGTGCCAGCAGTTCCCGAGGAAAGGGGGCCCACGAGCAGTACTTC
>TRBJ1-1|TRBV19|TRBD1|.
CASSIWDRGNTEAFF
TGTGCCAGTAGTATCTGGGACAGGGGGAACACTGAAGCTTTCTTT
>TRBJ2-1|TRBV7-8|.|.
CASSLPFRESSYNEQFF
TGTGCCAGCAGCTTACCGTTCCGGGAGTCGTCCTACAATGAGCAGTTCTTC
>TRBJ2-3|TRBV5-1|.|.
CASSLAGSSTDTQYF
TGCGCCAGCAGCTTGGCCGGGTCAAGCACAGATACGCAGTATTTT
>TRBJ2-7|TRBV11-2|TRBD2|.
CASSSGLAREQYF
TGTGCCAGCAGCTCCGGACTAGCTCGCGAGCAGTACTTC
>TRBJ2-6|TRBV6-1|.|.
CASRGYGANVLTF
TGTGCCAGCAGAGGGTACGGGGCCAACGTCCTGACTTTC
>TRBJ1-2|TRBV19|TRBD1|.
CASSITVTGSYGYTF
TGTGCCAGTAGTATTACGGTGACAGGGAGCTATGGCTACACCTTC
>TRBJ2-5|TRBV7-8|.|.
CASSLGMRETQYF
TGTGCCAGCAGCTTAGGGATGAGGGAGACCCAGTACTTC
>TRBJ2-2|TRBV18|.|.
CASSPPRPVTGNTGELFF
TGTGCCAGCTCCCCACCAAGACCAGTAACGGGTAACACCGGGGAGCTGTTTTTT
>TRBJ1-5|TRBV6-1|.|.
CASSASLEQPQHF
TGTGCCAGCAGTGCCTCTTTGGAGCAGCCCCAGCATTTT
>TRBJ2-7|TRBV19|.|once
CASSIEGGLGNEQYF
TGTGCCAGTAGTATCGAGGGGGGGCTAGGGAACGAGCAGTACTTC
>TRBJ1-1|TRBV27|.|once
CASSLVQGTEAFF
TGTGCCAGCAGTTTAGTACAGGGTACTGAAGCTTTCTTT
>TRBJ2-3|TRBV7-9|.|.
CASSLGFTGLADTDTQYF
TGTGCCAGCAGCTTAGGGTTTACGGGGCTAGCCGACACAGATACGCAGTATTTT
>TRBJ2-1|TRBV19|.|.
CASRSLGLHGNEQFF
TGTGCCAGTAGATCTCTGGGGCTCCACGGCAATGAGCAGTTCTTC
>TRBJ1-2|TRBV7-9|.|.
CASSLDARTYGYTF
TGTGCCAGCAGCTTAGATGCCAGGACCTATGGCTACACCTTC
>TRBJ1-2|TRBV7-2|.|.
CASSLTGGYTF
TGTGCCAGCAGCCTTACAGGGGGCTACACCTTC
>TRBJ2-7|TRBV27|.|.
CASSQAGTPTYEQYF
TGTGCCAGCAGCCAGGCCGGGACACCCACCTACGAGCAGTACTTC
>TRBJ1-5|TRBV19|.|.
CASSKRTGGNQPQHF
TGTGCCAGTAGTAAGAGGACCGGTGGAAATCAGCCCCAGCATTTT
>TRBJ2-7|TRBV6-1|.|.
CASSPDRVKQYF
TGTGCCAGCAGCCCCGACCGCGTCAAGCAGTACTTC
>TRBJ1-2|TRBV19|.|once
CASSIEQGNYGYTF
TGTGCCAGTAGTATAGAGCAGGGAAACTATGGCTACACCTTC
>TRBJ2-6|TRBV5-4|TRBD1|once
CASSLSLRGPGANVLTF
TGTGCCAGCAGCTTAAGCCTCAGGGGGCCTGGGGCCAACGTCCTGACTTTC
>TRBJ1-5|TRBV2|TRBD1|few
CASSGDSYQPQHF
TGTGCCAGCAGCGGGGACAGCTATCAGCCCCAGCATTTT
>TRBJ1-5|TRBV6-6|.|few
CASSSNQGIYQPQHF
TGTGCCAGCAGCTCCAATCAGGGAATCTATCAGCCCCAGCATTTT
>TRBJ2-3|TRBV7-2|.|.
CASSPLGWDTQYF
TGTGCCAGCAGCCCCCTGGGGTGGGATACGCAGTATTTT
>TRBJ2-7|TRBV6-1|TRBD2|.
CASSYSGGPYEQYF
TGTGCCAGCAGCTATAGCGGGGGGCCATACGAGCAGTACTTC
>TRBJ1-2|TRBV19|.|.
CASTSPRTPRPDLSYGYTF
TGTGCCAGTACCTCCCCCCGCACGCCGCGCCCCGACCTATCCTATGGCTACACCTTC
>TRBJ2-7|TRBV30|.|once
CAWVDPAGRNSYEQYF
TGTGCCTGGGTAGATCCCGCAGGGAGAAACTCCTACGAGCAGTACTTC
>TRBJ2-4|TRBV6-1|TRBD1|.
CASSFDRGAKNIQYF
TGTGCCAGCAGTTTCGACAGGGGGGCCAAAAACATTCAGTACTTC
>TRBJ1-2|TRBV27|TRBD1|.
CASSLRTGGLLGYGYTF
TGTGCCAGCAGTTTAAGGACAGGGGGCCTCTTAGGCTATGGCTACACCTTC
>TRBJ2-3|TRBV11-3|.|.
CASSLAGSADTQYF
TGTGCCAGCAGCTTAGCAGGGAGCGCAGATACGCAGTATTTT
>TRBJ2-3|TRBV5-1|TRBD2|.
CASSLGLAGGGTDTQYF
TGCGCCAGCAGCCTCGGACTAGCCGGAGGGGGAACAGATACGCAGTATTTT
>TRBJ2-5|TRBV6-5|TRBD2|.
CASSSAGTSGRETQYF
TGTGCCAGCAGTTCCGCCGGGACTAGCGGGAGAGAGACCCAGTACTTC
>TRBJ1-2|TRBV4-1|TRBD1|.
CASSQSISGGFGGYTF
TGCGCCAGCAGCCAAAGTATATCAGGGGGCTTCGGTGGCTACACCTTC
>TRBJ2-1|TRBV4-1|TRBD2|.
CASSQPGLAVDNEQFF
TGCGCCAGCAGCCAACCCGGTCTAGCGGTCGACAATGAGCAGTTCTTC
>TRBJ2-5|TRBV18|.|.
CASSPAGETQYF
TGTGCCAGCTCACCGGCGGGAGAGACCCAGTACTTC
>TRBJ2-5|TRBV28|TRBD2|.
CASSPRKSGTPTTQYF
TGTGCCAGCAGTCCCCGGAAGAGCGGGACCCCTACAACCCAGTACTTC
>TRBJ2-7|TRBV7-2|TRBD1|.
CASSLSNRGRVEQYF
TGTGCCAGCAGCCTATCAAACAGGGGGCGGGTCGAGCAGTACTTC
>TRBJ1-4|TRBV28|.|.
CASKRGGTNEKLFF
TGTGCCAGCAAGCGGGGCGGGACTAATGAAAAACTGTTTTTT
>TRBJ2-6|TRBV11-3|.|.
CASSSGANVLTF
TGTGCCAGCAGCTCTGGGGCCAACGTCCTGACTTTC
>TRBJ1-5|TRBV28|.|once
CASRTHGGLRPQHF
TGTGCCAGCAGAACCCACGGCGGGCTTCGACCCCAGCATTTT
>TRBJ2-5|TRBV19|TRBD2|.
CASSTIAGGRETQYF
TGTGCCAGTAGTACCATAGCGGGAGGACGAGAGACCCAGTACTTC
>TRBJ1-2|TRBV27|.|.
CASSLSGRESNYGYTF
TGTGCCAGCAGTTTATCGGGGAGGGAATCAAACTATGGCTACACCTTC
>TRBJ2-5|TRBV21-1|.|once
CASTGTGYQETQYF
TGTGCCAGCACCGGGACAGGGTACCAAGAGACCCAGTACTTC
>TRBJ2-2|TRBV19|.|.
CATGESYKINTGELFF
TGTGCCACCGGCGAGAGCTATAAGATTAACACCGGGGAGCTGTTTTTT
>TRBJ2-3|TRBV5-1|.|.
CASRESTDTQYF
TGCGCCAGCAGAGAAAGCACAGATACGCAGTATTTT
>TRBJ2-7|TRBV19|.|.
CASSIFPGARSYEQYF
TGTGCCAGTAGTATTTTCCCGGGAGCCCGCTCCTACGAGCAGTACTTC
>TRBJ2-5|TRBV9|.|.
CASSVDRLPWETQYF
TGTGCCAGCAGCGTAGATCGCCTACCTTGGGAGACCCAGTACTTC
>TRBJ1-5|TRBV18|TRBD1|.
CASSLVRQGARQPQHF
TGTGCCAGCTCCTTAGTACGACAGGGGGCGCGTCAGCCCCAGCATTTT
>TRBJ1-4|TRBV4-1|TRBD1|.
CASSQLRQGVGKKLFF
TGCGCCAGCAGCCAACTCCGACAGGGGGTTGGGAAAAAACTGTTTTTT
>TRBJ2-4|TRBV28|.|few
CASSFPGAAKNIQYF
TGTGCCAGCAGTTTTCCGGGAGCGGCCAAAAACATTCAGTACTTC
>TRBJ1-2|TRBV6-6|TRBD1|.
CASNRGGDYGYTF
TGTGCCAGCAATCGAGGGGGCGACTATGGCTACACCTTC
>TRBJ2-5|TRBV5-6|TRBD1|once
CASSQTGMEAQYF
TGTGCCAGCAGCCAGACAGGGATGGAGGCCCAGTACTTC
>TRBJ2-5|TRBV5-1|.|.
CASSSTGPETQYF
TGCGCCAGCAGCTCTACAGGGCCCGAGACCCAGTACTTC
>TRBJ1-2|TRBV27|.|.
CASSLSNSYYGYTF
TGTGCCAGCAGTTTATCGAACAGTTACTATGGCTACACCTTC
>TRBJ2-7|TRBV30|.|.
CAWSVGAYEQYF
TGTGCCTGGAGTGTGGGTGCCTACGAGCAGTACTTC
>TRBJ2-7|TRBV6-6|TRBD2|.
CASSQREGLEQYF
TGTGCCAGCAGCCAGCGGGAGGGCCTTGAGCAGTACTTC
>TRBJ2-2|TRBV18|.|.
CASSLTGPAGTGELFF
TGTGCCAGCTCACTAACCGGGCCGGCGGGCACCGGGGAGCTGTTTTTT